The text below deals with one T cell receptor (beta chain). Its antigen remains unidentified. The record has no base qualities; no much larger clone is one base away. Each collaborating institution followed its own protocols to collect whole blood in K2EDTA tubes. For TCRbeta analysis, collaborators shipped samples as frozen whole blood, isolated PBMCs, or DNA extracted from either of those sample types. TCRbeta CDR3 regions were amplified from genomic DNA by means of the immunoSEQ Assay, a bias-controlled multiplex PCR. The original methods were these. The number of nucleated cells in each sample was estimated from the amplification of reference gene primers within the assay. To quantify the absolute abundance of each unique TCRbeta CDR3 rearrangement, sequence reads were collapsed and filtered. For each sample, productive Simpson clonality was calculated as the square root of Simpson's diversity index over productive rearrangements. Drawn from immuneACCESS, this table holds only the in-frame rearrangements with V and J called that TCRdb kept. Clones are partly lost; checked studies trace under half to an unresolved V gene and leave the rest unexplained. The V and J calls and clone size are taken from that table; D and trimming were inferred from the DNA. This sample lists around 99,000 clones; 75% to 95% were detected once. The ten top clones hold 1% to 1.5% of the sample.

Clipping removes 5 bases from V and 0 bases from J, with 4 as the unmatched junction base count. The germline V gene supplies CDR1 ENHRY and CDR2 SYGVKD. Including cysteine and phenylalanine, the CDR3 has 16 amino acids. This entry keeps only the CDR3 DNA: 48 bases, framed from base 1. This sample was included in a study of blood T cell repertoires in COVID-19 (dated by TCRdb to the early 2020s). Background for the entire study: Samples covering the acute and convalescent phases of COVID-19 were provided by collaborators in the United States, Italy and Spain. Deeply sampled blood TCRbeta repertoires from subjects exposed to, actively infected with, or recovered from COVID-19 were included in the dataset. Where available, HLA class I and class II types were obtained from metadata supplied by the sample provider rather than from assay-based typing. The material from the prospective study consisted of cDNA or gDNA derived from T cells, B-cell-depleted T cells, or PBMCs. Sample metadata almost always included a de-identified subject ID, COVID-19 status, age in years and sex. Samples came from the ongoing ImmuneRACE study (first 160 participants) plus 1,254 subjects from 6 global collaborators. The repertoires were released in a freely available public database meant as a resource for research on the immune response to SARS-CoV-2. The study at large found these results: The amount of clinical and demographic metadata varied by source and participant and was provided uncurated.

The chain was built from TRBV10-3 and TRBJ1-6; 7 of the junction bases match TRBD1. The sample taken for sequencing was peripheral blood. The origin of this receptor is a young woman with acute or convalescent COVID-19. The bases are TGTGCCATCAGTACAGGGGACTCCTCCTATAATTCACCCCTCCACTTT. This encodes CAISTGDSSYNSPLHF.